This TCR beta chain was found in a study of patients and donors after allogeneic stem cell transplantation. This CDR3 has 16 residues. The V gene lost 5 bases and the J gene lost 0 bases, with 15 bases spanning the gap. TCRdb reprocessed the RT-PCR reads with MiXCR, giving one entry per CDR3 protein. The sample shows hundreds of thousands of distinct CDR3 sequences, roughly 17% of them seen only once. This clonotype was seen at least ten times. The TCR comes from a human donor who was either an allogeneic HSCT recipient or a stem cell or donor lymphocyte infusion donor (not recorded which). It is not recorded whose cells these are; they may come from a transplant donor. The source material was blood, either unsorted or a sorted T cell fraction (not recorded which). The V call is TRBV12-3 or TRBV12-4, the J call TRBJ2-3, with D possibly TRBD1 on 6 matching bases. The CDR3 loop reads CASSDGQFTSTDTQYF. CDR3 nucleotides: TGTGCCAGCAGTGACGGACAGTTTACTAGCACAGATACGCAGTATTTT.